This T cell receptor beta chain was captured by sequencing in a study of naive and memory T cell subsets. The V and J ends lost 4 bases and 2 bases respectively, with 14 bases between them. This CDR3 region has 16 residues. Two oligonucleotides, mixed equimolar, formed the beta constant-region primer covering TRBC1 and TRBC2. An oligonucleotide with the SP2 primer and a 12-nucleotide UMI was ligated to the cDNA 3' end. The ligated cDNA underwent four PCR rounds using SP2 and nested alpha and beta constant-region primers. TCRdb re-derived calls from the UMI-ligation and nested PCR reads in MiXCR, one entry per CDR3 protein. Among roughly 98,000 distinct CDR3 sequences listed, roughly 7% were seen once. CD4+ T cell IFNgamma after overnight CMV lysate exposure gave donor CMV status. Cells stained for CD3, CD4, CD8, CD45RA and CD27 were sorted into four subsets.

The sequencing input was central memory CD4+ T cells from blood. This clonotype was obtained from a human donor in good health. The chain carries TRBV12-3 or TRBV12-4 and TRBJ2-2; TRBD2 is a possible D gene (5 bases). The CDR3 is CASSSDYTRNTGELFF. CDR3 in DNA: TGTGCCAGCAGTTCAGACTATACGCGCAACACCGGGGAGCTGTTTTTT.